This T cell receptor beta chain was obtained from a study of blood T cell repertoires in COVID-19. Study in general: There were acute and convalescent COVID-19 samples, and they came from the United States, Italy and Spain. The analysed material was cDNA or gDNA that came from T cells, B-cell-depleted T cells, or PBMCs.

Deletions cut 5 bases from V and 1 base from J, with 15 bases between. CDR1 is SEHNR, CDR2 FQNEAQ, per germline (reference sequence). The CDR3 runs 17 residues. Under the authors' procedure: Using reference gene primer amplification, nucleated cell counts were estimated. Assay: immunoSEQ multiplex PCR; the TCRdb copy retains only in-frame clones and omits some. V and J calls and clone size are those listed in that table; D and trimming were worked out from the DNA. The data contain about 59,000 clones, 65% to 80% of them singletons. This clone was seen once. This sequence joins TRBV7-9 and TRBJ2-6; maybe TRBD1 (5 bases). Material: peripheral blood. This receptor was identified in a human donor in a cohort sampled during active COVID-19. The CDR3 DNA reads as TGTGCCAGCAGCCCAAGGGCGGCAGGGTCTGGGGCCAACGTCCTGACTTTC. Its translation: CASSPRAAGSGANVLTF.